The entry that follows covers one TCR beta chain sequence. Its antigen is currently unknown. The data stem from a study of cytomegalovirus exposure and HLA in healthy donors. Notes on the study in general: Subsequent analysis of the 120 or so validation repertoires found a tendency for first-cohort TCR clusters to co-occur. The authors enumerated under 200 TCR beta chains as linked to cytomegalovirus.

The data were produced by immunoSEQ multiplex PCR, yet TCRdb's version contains in-frame clones alone and is incomplete. This table has approximately 110,000 clones, roughly 90% appearing once. The CDR3 loop spans 12 amino acids. Trimming removed 3 bases from V and 6 bases from J, with 8 bases in between. CDR1 and CDR2 from the germline V gene are SGDLS and YYNGEE. The TCR originated in a woman aged 18-35 years in good health and CMV-seronegative. Material for sequencing was PBMCs. The chain is built from TRBV9 and TRBJ2-3; D is perhaps TRBD2 (5 bases). The CDR3, as DNA: TGTGCCAGCAGCGGAAGCGGCGATACGCAGTATTTT. Translation gives CASSGSGDTQYF.